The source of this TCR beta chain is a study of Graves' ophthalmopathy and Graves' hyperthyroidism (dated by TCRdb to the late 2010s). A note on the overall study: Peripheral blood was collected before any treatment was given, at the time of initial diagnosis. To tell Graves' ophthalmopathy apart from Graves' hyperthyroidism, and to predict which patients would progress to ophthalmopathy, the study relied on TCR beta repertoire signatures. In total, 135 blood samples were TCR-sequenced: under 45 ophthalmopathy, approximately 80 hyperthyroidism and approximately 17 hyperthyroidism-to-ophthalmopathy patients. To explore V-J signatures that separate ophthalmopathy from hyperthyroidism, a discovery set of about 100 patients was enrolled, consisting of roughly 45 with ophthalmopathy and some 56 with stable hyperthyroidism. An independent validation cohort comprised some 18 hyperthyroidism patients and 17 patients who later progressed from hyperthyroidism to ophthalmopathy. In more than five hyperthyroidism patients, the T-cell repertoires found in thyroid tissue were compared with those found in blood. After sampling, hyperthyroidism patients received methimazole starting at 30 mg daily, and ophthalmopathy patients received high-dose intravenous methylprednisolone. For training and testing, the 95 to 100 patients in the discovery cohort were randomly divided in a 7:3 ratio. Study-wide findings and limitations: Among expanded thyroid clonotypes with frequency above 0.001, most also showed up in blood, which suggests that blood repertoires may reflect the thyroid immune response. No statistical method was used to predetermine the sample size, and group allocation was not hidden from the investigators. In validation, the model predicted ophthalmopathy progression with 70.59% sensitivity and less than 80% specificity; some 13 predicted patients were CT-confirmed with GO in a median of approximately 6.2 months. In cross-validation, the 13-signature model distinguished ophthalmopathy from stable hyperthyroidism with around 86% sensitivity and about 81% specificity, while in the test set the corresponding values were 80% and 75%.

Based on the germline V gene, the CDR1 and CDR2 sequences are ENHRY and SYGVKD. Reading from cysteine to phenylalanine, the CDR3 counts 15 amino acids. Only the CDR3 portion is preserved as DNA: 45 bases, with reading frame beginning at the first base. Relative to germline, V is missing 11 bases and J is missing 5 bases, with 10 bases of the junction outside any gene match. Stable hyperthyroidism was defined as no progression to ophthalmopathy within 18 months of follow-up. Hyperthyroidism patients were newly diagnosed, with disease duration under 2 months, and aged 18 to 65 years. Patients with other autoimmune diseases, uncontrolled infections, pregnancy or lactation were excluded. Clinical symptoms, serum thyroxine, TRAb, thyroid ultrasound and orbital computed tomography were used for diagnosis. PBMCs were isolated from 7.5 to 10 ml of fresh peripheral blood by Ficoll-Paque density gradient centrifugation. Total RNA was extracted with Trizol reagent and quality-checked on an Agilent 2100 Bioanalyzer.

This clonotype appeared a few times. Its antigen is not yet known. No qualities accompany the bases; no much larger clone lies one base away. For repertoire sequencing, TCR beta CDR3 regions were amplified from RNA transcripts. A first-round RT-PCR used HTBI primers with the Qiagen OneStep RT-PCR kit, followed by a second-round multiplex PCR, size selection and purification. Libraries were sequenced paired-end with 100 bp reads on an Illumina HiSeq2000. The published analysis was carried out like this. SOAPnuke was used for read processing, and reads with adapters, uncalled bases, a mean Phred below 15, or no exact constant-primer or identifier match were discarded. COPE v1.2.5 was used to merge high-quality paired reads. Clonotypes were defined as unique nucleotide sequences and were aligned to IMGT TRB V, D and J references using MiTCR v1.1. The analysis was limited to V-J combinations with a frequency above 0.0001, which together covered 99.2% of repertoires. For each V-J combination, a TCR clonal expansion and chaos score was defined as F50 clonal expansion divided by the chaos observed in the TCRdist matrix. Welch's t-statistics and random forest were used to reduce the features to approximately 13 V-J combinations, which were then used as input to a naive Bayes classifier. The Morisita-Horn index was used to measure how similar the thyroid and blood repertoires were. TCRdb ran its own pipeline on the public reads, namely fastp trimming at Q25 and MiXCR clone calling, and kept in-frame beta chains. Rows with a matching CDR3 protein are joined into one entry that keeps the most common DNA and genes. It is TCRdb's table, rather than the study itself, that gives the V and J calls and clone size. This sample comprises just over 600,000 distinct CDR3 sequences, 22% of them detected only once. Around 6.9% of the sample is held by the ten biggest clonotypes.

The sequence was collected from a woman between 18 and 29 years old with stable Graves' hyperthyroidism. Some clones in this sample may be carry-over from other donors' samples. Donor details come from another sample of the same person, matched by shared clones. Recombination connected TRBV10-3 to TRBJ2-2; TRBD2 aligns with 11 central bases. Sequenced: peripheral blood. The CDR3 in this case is CALQEGTSGTGELFF. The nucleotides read TGTGCCCTCCAAGAAGGGACTAGCGGTACCGGGGAGCTGTTTTTT.